Below, 6 T cell receptor beta chains from the same sample are listed, as sequenced in a study of blood T cell repertoires in COVID-19. Libraries were prepared by immunoSEQ multiplex PCR; TCRdb keeps only in-frame clonotypes and omits some of them. The table includes over 250,000 clones, approximately 80% detected once. Sequencing used PBMCs or T cells enriched from blood (not recorded which). These receptors were collected from a man aged 40-55 years who had been exposed to COVID-19.

J is TRBJ2-1 and V is TRBV20-1; D remains unclear. Looked up from germline, CDR1 is DFQATT and CDR2 is SNEGSKA (reference sequence). The CDR3 runs to 11 residues. Trimming removed 3 bases from V and 7 bases from J, with 7 bases in between. The chain's CDR3 is CSASVRNEQFF. DNA for the CDR3: TGCAGTGCTAGCGTTAGAAATGAGCAGTTCTTC.

V and J are TRBV5-4 and TRBJ2-3; 16 nucleotides match TRBD2. The CDR3 is made up of 16 amino acids. Looked up from germline, CDR1 is SGHNT and CDR2 is YYREEE (reference sequence). V gave up 5 bases and J gave up 4 bases; unmatched junction bases: 4. The CDR3 bases are TGTGCCAGCAGACCGGGACTAGCGGGAGGGCCAGATACGCAGTATTTT. Its protein product is CASRPGLAGGPDTQYF.

This chain uses TRBV5-1 with TRBJ2-1; 8 nucleotides align to TRBD2. This CDR3 region has 15 residues. In germline, CDR1 is SGHRS, CDR2 YFSETQ. V was pared by 0 bases and J by 3 bases, with 2 bases of the junction left unmatched. CDR3 nucleotides: TGCGCCAGCAGCTTGGGGAGCGGGAGCTACAATGAGCAGTTCTTC. Encoded protein: CASSLGSGSYNEQFF.

The genes are TRBV3-1 (or the pseudogene TRBV3-2) and TRBJ1-4; no firm D call. The CDR3 is 12 amino acids. The germline V gene encodes CDR1 LGHDT and CDR2 YNNKEL (reference sequence). V lost 6 bases to trimming and J lost 8 bases, with 10 bases between them. CDR3 nucleotides: TGTGCCAGCAGGGTGAGAGGAGAAAAACTGTTTTTT. Its translation is CASRVRGEKLFF.

The chain has TRBV27 and TRBJ1-1; possible D gene TRBD1, 5 bases. The V and J ends lost 6 bases and 0 bases respectively, with 14 bases between them. The CDR3 has 15 residues. CDR1 is MNHEY and CDR2 is SMNVEV in the germline V gene (reference sequence). The chain's CDR3 is CASSLAPGVNTEAFF. The CDR3 DNA is TGTGCCAGCAGCCTGGCCCCGGGGGTGAACACTGAAGCTTTCTTT.

The chain couples TRBV5-1 to TRBJ2-2; D might be TRBD2 (6 bases). Trimming pared 3 bases from V and 6 bases from J, leaving 12 bases between. The CDR3 spans 14 residues. Germline V gives CDR1 SGHRS, CDR2 YFSETQ. CDR3 sequence: CASSSIREPGELFF. The DNA for the CDR3 is TGCGCCAGCAGCTCGATACGGGAGCCCGGGGAGCTGTTTTTT.